A single sample is the source of the 11 T cell receptor beta chains below, sequenced in a study of blood T cells in healthy people across ages. Through a sample-barcoded 5' primer and a J-beta primer mix, a second PCR was run for roughly 6 to 11 cycles. TCRdb fed the 5' RACE reads into MiXCR, producing one record per CDR3 protein. This sample yields approximately 1.5 million distinct CDR3 sequences, of which about 32% are seen a single time; 11% belongs to the top ten. Material for sequencing was blood. These receptors all stem from a woman aged 25 to 39 in good health.

This clonotype was seen at least ten times. This chain connects TRBV29-1 to TRBJ2-5; maybe TRBD2 (6 bases). V lost 5 bases to trimming and J lost 5 bases, with 18 bases between them. Germline V gene sequence: CDR1 SQVTM, CDR2 ANQGSEA. CDR3 size: 14 residues. CDR3 in amino acids: CSVRRVEGGETQYF. Here the CDR3 DNA reads TGCAGCGTTCGGCGGGTTGAAGGAGGGGAGACCCAGTACTTC. Full variable domain (outside the CDR3, taken from reference TRBV29-1 and TRBJ2-5): SAVISQKPSRDICQRGTSLTIQCQVDSQVTMMFWYRQQPGQSLTLIATANQGSEATYESGFVIDKFPISRPNLTFSTLTVSNMSPEDSSIYLCSVRRVEGGETQYFGPGTRLLVL.

The rearrangement uses TRBV6-1 and TRBJ2-2; 10 bases match TRBD2. With 5 bases clipped from V and 1 base from J, the junction kept 10 bases outside the gene matches. Germline V gene data show CDR1 as MNHNS and CDR2 as SASEGT. There are 18 residues in the CDR3. The CDR3 sequence: CASSRPLAGIGNTGELFF. In DNA form, the CDR3 reads TGTGCCAGCAGTCGACCACTAGCGGGGATTGGGAACACCGGGGAGCTGTTTTTT.

There are a few counts of this clonotype. The chain recombines TRBV10-3 with TRBJ2-1; 9 bases fit TRBD2. V was clipped by 7 bases and J by 8 bases; unmatched bases: 18. CDR3 length: 17 residues. The germline V gene has CDR1 ENHRY and CDR2 SYGVKD. The CDR3 DNA follows: TGTGCCATCATCGAGGGTCTGCAGGGCGGGAGGGGCCATGAGCAGTTCTTC. Its translation is CAIIEGLQGGRGHEQFF.

The rearrangement joins TRBV20-1 to TRBJ2-5; 13 nucleotides match TRBD2. Germline CDR1 is DFQATT and CDR2 is SNEGSKA (reference sequence). Losses at the gene ends were 4 bases for V and 3 bases for J; bases not matched to a gene: 5. The CDR3 spans 15 residues. For the CDR3, the DNA is TGCAGTGCTACTGCTGGACTAGCGGGGGAAGAGACCCAGTACTTC. This codes for CSATAGLAGEETQYF.

The chain recombines TRBV27 with TRBJ2-3; 7 positions match TRBD2. V was clipped by 2 bases and J by 4 bases; unmatched bases: 3. The CDR3 has 14 amino acids. CDR1 is MNHEY, CDR2 SMNVEV, per germline (reference sequence). CDR3 DNA: TGTGCCAGCAGTTTACTAGCGGCGGCAGATACGCAGTATTTT. Translation gives CASSLLAAADTQYF.

This clonotype has more than one count but fewer than ten. The V call is TRBV30, the J call TRBJ2-3, with D uncertain. Germline CDR1 and CDR2: GTSNPN and SVGIG (reference sequence). Trimming took 2 bases from V and 2 from J, leaving 8 bases between them. The CDR3 contains 13 residues. In DNA, the CDR3 is TGTGCCTGGAGTTTAACAGACACAGATACGCAGTATTTT. Protein product: CAWSLTDTDTQYF.

This clonotype appeared a few times. V usage is TRBV7-8 and J usage is TRBJ2-3; 13 nucleotides line up with TRBD2. This CDR3 contains 16 residues. Germline CDR1 reads SGHVS; CDR2 reads FQNEAQ. The trim removed 4 bases at V and 6 bases at J, leaving 7 bases unmatched. CDR3 in DNA: TGTGCCAGCAGCTATGGACTAGCGGGAGTCCCTGATACGCAGTATTTT. Residues: CASSYGLAGVPDTQYF.

This clonotype was counted at least ten times. The chain combines TRBV10-3 with TRBJ1-2; TRBD1 is a possible D gene (5 bases). Germline V CDR1 and CDR2: ENHRY, SYGVKD. The length of the CDR3 is 15 residues. Trimming cost V 0 bases and J 1 base, with 9 bases left between them. Here the CDR3 DNA reads TGTGCCATCAGTGAGTCGCAGGGCTATAACTATGGCTACACCTTC. Encoded protein: CAISESQGYNYGYTF.

This sequence joins TRBV5-1 and TRBJ1-1; D gene ambiguous. Deletions cut 4 bases from V and 0 bases from J, with 19 bases between. The CDR3 covers 17 residues. Looked up from germline, CDR1 is SGHRS and CDR2 is YFSETQ. The CDR3 sequence: CASSQTIAVLMNTEAFF. In nucleotides, the CDR3 is TGCGCCAGCAGCCAAACCATCGCCGTATTAATGAACACTGAAGCTTTCTTT.

CDR3 in amino acids: CAGAGRAGAQETQYF. The CDR3 DNA reads as TGTGCCGGAGCGGGAAGAGCGGGGGCCCAAGAGACCCAGTACTTC. The V call is TRBV6-1, the J call TRBJ2-5, with 8 bases fitting TRBD2. V trimming: 11 bases; J trimming: 1 base; junction bases outside the gene matches: 12. The germline gives CDR1 MNHNS, CDR2 SASEGT. This CDR3 has 15 amino acids.

Worth noting for this clonotype: Germline is not matched at one junction end, which may reflect a read error. The gene calls are TRBV6-2 or TRBV6-3 and TRBJ2-5; 11 bases line up with TRBD2. Germline assignment: CDR1 MNHEY and CDR2 SVGEGT. The CDR3 covers 15 residues. The DNA for the CDR3 is TGTGCCAGCGACCCACTAGCGGGGGCCGCCGGGACCCAGGACTTC. Encoded protein: CASDPLAGAAGTQDF.